These 7 T cell receptor beta chains share one sample of origin, sequenced in a study of shared clonotypes between healthy human individuals. TCRdb's table, derived via immunoSEQ multiplex PCR, lists solely in-frame clones and lacks some. The sample carries 950,000 to 1,100,000 clones, approximately 78% recorded once. The specimen sequenced was memory CD4+ T cells from PBMCs. Subset: CD45RA-negative fraction. These receptors all come from a man younger than 35 in good health. Some clones in this sample may be carry-over from other donors' samples.

The CDR3 here is CASRGGANRAYEQYF. CDR3 coding DNA: TGTGCCAGCAGAGGGGGAGCCAACCGGGCCTACGAGCAGTACTTC. The V gene is TRBV28, the J gene TRBJ2-7; the D gene is possibly TRBD1 (6 bases). Trimming pared 6 bases from V and 2 bases from J, leaving 17 bases between. The germline V gene encodes CDR1 MDHEN and CDR2 SYDVKM. This CDR3 is 15 amino acids long.

As concerns this clone: Since a much larger clone is just one base distant, this may be a read error. The chain uses TRBV5-1 and TRBJ2-4; a possible D gene is TRBD1 (5 bases). V lost 4 bases to trimming and J lost 0 bases, with 8 bases between them. CDR1 and CDR2 from the germline V gene are SGHRS and YFSETQ. The CDR3 runs 14 residues. CDR3 residues: CASSVDRAKNIQYF. The CDR3 nucleotides read TGCGCCAGCAGCGTTGACAGAGCCAAAAACATTCAGTACTTC.

The chain employs TRBV28 and TRBJ2-3; D gene unclear. Trimming stripped 5 bases from V and 0 bases from J, with 21 bases between. CDR3 size: 18 residues. Per the germline V gene, CDR1 is MDHEN and CDR2 is SYDVKM. In nucleotides, the CDR3 is TGTGCCAGCAGTCCGAGGACCTTTGGATCAACTAGCACAGATACGCAGTATTTT. It codes for CASSPRTFGSTSTDTQYF.

The V and J genes are TRBV2 and TRBJ2-3; 7 positions match TRBD2. This CDR3 comprises 13 residues. Germline assignment: CDR1 SNHLY and CDR2 FYNNEI. V shed 8 bases and J 6 bases; nucleotides not matched to a gene: 8. The CDR3 loop is CASPAGRGDTQYF. CDR3 DNA sequence: TGTGCCAGCCCTGCGGGGCGGGGGGATACGCAGTATTTT.

The rearrangement uses TRBV5-1 and TRBJ2-5; tentative D call: TRBD1 (6 bases). This CDR3 is built from 14 residues. Deletions cut 2 bases from V and 5 bases from J, with 13 bases between. Germline lookup yields CDR1 SGHRS and CDR2 YFSETQ. In nucleotides, the CDR3 is TGCGCCAGCAGCTTCAGGGGCGCCCAGGAGACCCAGTACTTC. Amino acid sequence: CASSFRGAQETQYF. The entire variable domain, with the rest obtained from reference TRBV5-1 and TRBJ2-5, is as follows: KAGVTQTPRYLIKTRGQQVTLSCSPISGHRSVSWYQQTPGQGLQFLFEYFSETQRNKGNFPGRFSGRQFSNSRSEMNVSTLELGDSALYLCASSFRGAQETQYFGPGTRLLVL.

The chain has TRBV18 and TRBJ2-3, with D possibly being TRBD1 (6 bases). With 4 bases removed from V and 4 bases from J, the gap between germline ends came to 15 bases. The CDR3 length is 15 residues. Germline CDR1 is KGHSH and CDR2 is LQKENI. In DNA, the CDR3 is TGTGCCAGCTCACTTTACCGGGACATAGCAGATACGCAGTATTTT. Translating it yields CASSLYRDIADTQYF.

This clone was observed a few times. The chain couples TRBV30 to TRBJ1-5; no clear D gene. V was shortened by 2 bases and J by 7 bases, with 12 bases between the two germline ends. Germline-derived CDR1 and CDR2 are GTSNPN and SVGIG (reference sequence). The CDR3 covers 13 residues. The CDR3 protein is CAWSTGMRQPQHF. In DNA form, the CDR3 reads TGTGCCTGGAGTACGGGGATGCGCCAGCCCCAGCATTTT.